The 30 T cell receptor beta chains presented below share a single source sample, sequenced in a study of blood T cells in healthy people across ages (dated by TCRdb to the mid-2010s). Receptor amplification or capture employed 5' RACE. These reads were obtained on an Illumina HiSeq 2500. The second PCR ran for about 6 to 12 cycles and used a J-beta primer mix along with a sample-barcoded 5' primer. The public sequencing data were trimmed at Q25 with fastp and processed into clonotypes with MiXCR by TCRdb, which kept only in-frame beta chains. Each CDR3 protein gets just one entry, which takes the most common genes and DNA from the rows behind it. This sample comprises 500,000 to 600,000 distinct CDR3 sequences, approximately 25% of them detected only once. The ten largest make up approximately 17% of the sample. The sequenced sample consisted of blood. The receptors were gathered from a woman between 65 and 79 years old in good health.

The rearrangement links TRBV7-2 to TRBJ1-3; D is uncertain. The germline V and J ends were trimmed by 4 bases and 2 bases, with 12 bases remaining between them. Germline V CDR1 and CDR2: SGHTA, FQGNSA. The CDR3 is 15 amino acids. The CDR3: CASSSRASTGNTIYF. The CDR3 nucleotides read TGTGCCAGCAGCTCCCGGGCGTCTACTGGAAACACCATATATTTT. Full variable domain (outside the CDR3, taken from reference TRBV7-2 and TRBJ1-3): GAGVSQSPSNKVTEKGKDVELRCDPISGHTALYWYRQSLGQGLEFLIYFQGNSAPDKSGLPSDRFSAERTGGSVSTLTIQRTQQEDSAVYLCASSSRASTGNTIYFGEGSWLTVV.

This clonotype came up a few times. V usage is TRBV10-3 and J usage is TRBJ2-2, with TRBD2 matching 10 bases. V gave up 2 bases and J gave up 6 bases; unmatched junction bases: 3. CDR3 length: 15 residues. Germline CDR1 reads ENHRY; CDR2 reads SYGVKD. In DNA, the CDR3 is TGTGCCATCAGTGAGCCTAGCGGGGGATCCGGGGAGCTGTTTTTT. Translated, it gives CAISEPSGGSGELFF.

This clonotype was counted a few times. V usage is TRBV7-2 and J usage is TRBJ1-2, with 9 bases fitting TRBD1. J lost 7 bases, V lost 5 bases, and 8 bases had no gene match. Germline V gene sequence: CDR1 SGHTA, CDR2 FQGNSA. CDR3 length: 14 amino acids. The CDR3 bases are TGTGCCAGCAGCCAAGTACAGGGGGCGCGTGGCTACACCTTC. As protein: CASSQVQGARGYTF. Using reference TRBV7-2 and TRBJ1-2 for the parts outside the CDR3, the full variable domain is GAGVSQSPSNKVTEKGKDVELRCDPISGHTALYWYRQSLGQGLEFLIYFQGNSAPDKSGLPSDRFSAERTGGSVSTLTIQRTQQEDSAVYLCASSQVQGARGYTFGSGTRLTVV.

The V gene is TRBV29-1, the J gene TRBJ2-2; D ambiguous. CDR3 length: 14 residues. Germline assignment: CDR1 SQVTM and CDR2 ANQGSEA. The V end was cut by 6 bases, the J end by 6 bases, with 17 bases between. In DNA form, the CDR3 reads TGCAGCGTCGGGTGGCCCCGGGCACCCGGGGAGCTGTTTTTT. Its translation: CSVGWPRAPGELFF.

In this sample, this clonotype turned up many times. This sequence joins TRBV4-2 and TRBJ2-7, with D possibly matching TRBD2 (6 bases). V was clipped by 1 base and J by 4 bases, with 14 bases between them. Germline loops: CDR1 LGHNA, CDR2 YNFKEQ. The CDR3 totals 15 residues. CDR3 protein: CASSQGTGVIYEQYF. The CDR3 DNA reads TGTGCCAGCAGCCAAGGGACGGGGGTGATATACGAGCAGTACTTC.

This clonotype has more than one count but fewer than ten. The chain recombines TRBV5-1 with TRBJ2-1; D might be TRBD1 (6 bases). This CDR3 spans 15 amino acids. Trimming pared 2 bases from V and 3 bases from J, leaving 12 bases between. From germline, CDR1 is SGHRS and CDR2 YFSETQ. The CDR3 DNA sequence: TGCGCCAGCAGCTTTAAGGCAGGGGACTACAATGAGCAGTTCTTC. Protein sequence: CASSFKAGDYNEQFF.

The chain employs TRBV7-2 and TRBJ2-7; 8 bases align to TRBD1. This CDR3 has 15 residues. Trimming cost V 5 bases and J 5 bases; bases outside gene matches: 11. The germline V gene encodes CDR1 SGHTA and CDR2 FQGNSA. The CDR3 reads CASSPVGTGRDEQYF. Here the CDR3 DNA reads TGTGCCAGCAGCCCGGTGGGGACAGGAAGGGACGAGCAGTACTTC.

J is TRBJ2-3 and V is TRBV7-9; D is unresolved. Trimming took off 2 bases at V and 5 bases at J, with 11 bases between the two ends. Germline lookup yields CDR1 SEHNR and CDR2 FQNEAQ (reference sequence). CDR3 length equals 14 residues. For the CDR3, the DNA is TGTGCCAGCAGCTTAATGTTGGGCCTAGATACGCAGTATTTT. This translates into CASSLMLGLDTQYF. Full variable domain (outside the CDR3, taken from reference TRBV7-9 and TRBJ2-3): DTGVSQNPRHKITKRGQNVTFRCDPISEHNRLYWYRQTLGQGPEFLTYFQNEAQLEKSRLLSDRFSAERPKGSFSTLEIQRTEQGDSAMYLCASSLMLGLDTQYFGPGTRLTVL.

This clonotype showed up just a few times. This rearrangement joins TRBV5-1 to TRBJ2-7; possibly TRBD2 for D (6 bases). This CDR3 comprises 14 residues. Germline assignment: CDR1 SGHRS and CDR2 YFSETQ. Trimming pared 4 bases from V and 5 bases from J, leaving 16 bases between. The CDR3 loop reads CASSPDYITDEQYF. CDR3 in DNA: TGCGCCAGCAGCCCGGACTATATCACCGACGAGCAGTACTTC.

CDR3 protein: CSARPPKLPYNEQFF. The CDR3 coding sequence is TGCAGTGCTAGGCCCCCCAAGCTACCCTACAATGAGCAGTTCTTC. The rearrangement uses TRBV20-1 and TRBJ2-1; D is unclear. Germline assignment: CDR1 DFQATT and CDR2 SNEGSKA (reference sequence). Trimming cost V 3 bases and J 2 bases, with 14 bases left between them. The CDR3 runs to 15 residues.

This chain links TRBV9 with TRBJ2-5; possible D gene TRBD1, 5 bases. Germline CDR1 reads SGDLS; CDR2 reads YYNGEE. This CDR3 comprises 15 residues. V was pared by 4 bases and J by 2 bases, with 15 bases between. The CDR3 sequence is CASSFAGLDQETQYF. The CDR3 nucleotides read TGTGCCAGCAGCTTCGCAGGGCTGGATCAAGAGACCCAGTACTTC.

This clonotype was observed a handful of times. This chain joins TRBV6-2 or TRBV6-3 and TRBJ2-3, with TRBD2 matching over 9 bases. The CDR3 spans 16 residues. Germline lookup yields CDR1 MNHEY and CDR2 SVGEGT. The J segment lost 4 bases and the V segment lost 3 bases, leaving 8 bases of the junction unmatched. This CDR3 is CASSYDEAGGPDTQYF. CDR3 nucleotides: TGTGCCAGCAGTTATGACGAAGCGGGGGGCCCAGATACGCAGTATTTT.

In this sample, this clonotype turned up a few times. The chain couples TRBV18 to TRBJ2-7; unclear D gene. Trimming shortened V by 3 bases and J by 3 bases, and 15 bases separated the two germline ends. CDR1 and CDR2 from the germline V gene are KGHSH and LQKENI. The CDR3 contains 15 residues. CDR3 sequence reads: CASSPGADPYYEQYF. The CDR3 DNA sequence: TGTGCCAGCTCACCTGGCGCCGACCCTTACTACGAGCAGTACTTC.

The sample holds a few counts of this clonotype. The chain carries TRBV18 and TRBJ2-5; TRBD1 matches 10 bases. The CDR3 has 14 amino acids. Trimming cost V 3 bases and J 4 bases; bases outside gene matches: 2. The germline V gene encodes CDR1 KGHSH and CDR2 LQKENI. CDR3 protein: CASSPRTGGETQYF. The CDR3 nucleotides read TGTGCCAGCTCACCTAGGACAGGGGGAGAGACCCAGTACTTC.

This clonotype occurred a few times. The chain joins TRBV12-3 or TRBV12-4 to TRBJ1-2; D is unresolved. The CDR3 runs to 15 residues. With 2 bases removed from V and 3 bases from J, the gap between germline ends came to 13 bases. This CDR3 reads CASSLRVRAYYGYTF. In DNA, the CDR3 is TGTGCCAGCAGTTTAAGGGTGAGGGCGTACTATGGCTACACCTTC.

The chain is built from TRBV12-3 or TRBV12-4 and TRBJ2-5; 11 bases match TRBD1. With the DNA end fitting TRBJ2-1 better, the J assignment may be wrong. CDR3 length: 15 residues. CDR3 sequence: CASKGGQGGLVEQFF. The CDR3 DNA follows: TGTGCCAGCAAAGGGGGACAGGGGGGGTTGGTTGAGCAGTTCTTC.

This sequence joins TRBV12-3 or TRBV12-4 and TRBJ1-1, with 10 positions matching TRBD1. Losses at the gene ends were 5 bases for V and 10 bases for J; bases not matched to a gene: 19. The CDR3 extends over 17 amino acids. For the CDR3, the DNA is TGTGCCAGCAGTCACCATGGGACAGGGGCGTCCAAGGTGGGAGCTTTCTTT. This gives the protein CASSHHGTGASKVGAFF.

This clonotype was detected a few times. V and J are TRBV27 and TRBJ1-5, with 7 bases matching TRBD1. The CDR3 is 15 residues long. V was clipped by 4 bases and J by 6 bases; unmatched bases: 9. Per the germline V gene, CDR1 is MNHEY and CDR2 is SMNVEV (reference sequence). This CDR3 reads CASSSYRGRGQPQHF. CDR3 nucleotides: TGTGCCAGCAGTTCCTACAGGGGCCGGGGTCAGCCCCAGCATTTT.

The chain has TRBV20-1 and TRBJ2-1; 9 bases match TRBD2. The junction had 9 bases not matched to a gene; V was cut back by 2 bases and J by 7 bases. Germline V gene lookup returns CDR1 DFQATT and CDR2 SNEGSKA (reference sequence). There are 15 residues in the CDR3. The CDR3: CSARTGRGGPNEQFF. Here the CDR3 DNA reads TGCAGTGCTAGAACGGGGCGGGGGGGCCCTAATGAGCAGTTCTTC.

This clonotype showed up just a few times. The chain is built from TRBV6-2 or TRBV6-3 and TRBJ2-2; TRBD1 aligns across 8 bases. V lost 6 bases and J lost 5; bases outside the gene matches: 8. Germline CDR1 and CDR2: MNHEY and SVGEGT. This CDR3 is 15 amino acids long. Written as DNA, the CDR3 is TGTGCCAGCAGAACCGGGACAGGTGGTACCGGGGAGCTGTTTTTT. Translated, it gives CASRTGTGGTGELFF.

This clonotype was observed a handful of times. V usage is TRBV7-9 and J usage is TRBJ1-2; maybe TRBD1 (5 bases). Trimming shortened V by 3 bases and J by 8 bases, and 13 bases separated the two germline ends. CDR3 size: 13 residues. Germline V gene data show CDR1 as SEHNR and CDR2 as FQNEAQ (reference sequence). The CDR3 bases are TGTGCCAGCAGCTTTTACGGGGGGGTCGGCTACACCTTC. This sequence encodes CASSFYGGVGYTF. Together with reference TRBV7-9 and TRBJ1-2, the CDR3 gives the full variable domain: DTGVSQNPRHKITKRGQNVTFRCDPISEHNRLYWYRQTLGQGPEFLTYFQNEAQLEKSRLLSDRFSAERPKGSFSTLEIQRTEQGDSAMYLCASSFYGGVGYTFGSGTRLTVV.

The chain joins TRBV4-2 to TRBJ2-6, with a possible D match to TRBD1 (7 bases). The V gene lost 0 bases and the J gene lost 1 base, with 13 bases spanning the gap. Germline loops: CDR1 LGHNA, CDR2 YNFKEQ. The CDR3 consists of 18 residues. The CDR3 protein is CASSQDLQGGSGANVLTF. The DNA of the CDR3 is TGTGCCAGCAGCCAAGATCTGCAGGGGGGTTCTGGGGCCAACGTCCTGACTTTC.

A few counts support this clonotype. One junction end disagrees with the germline gene, perhaps due to a read error. This rearrangement joins TRBV7-2 to TRBJ2-5; 7 nucleotides agree with TRBD2. Germline V gene data show CDR1 as SGHTA and CDR2 as FQGNSA. The CDR3 runs 15 residues. This CDR3 is CASSQYHGGRETRHF. The DNA for the CDR3 is TGTGCCAGCAGCCAGTACCACGGGGGGAGGGAGACCCGGCACTTC.

J is TRBJ2-7 and V is TRBV5-1; perhaps TRBD2 as D (6 bases). Germline CDR1 is SGHRS and CDR2 is YFSETQ. The length of the CDR3 is 13 residues. Trimming stripped 0 bases from V and 4 bases from J, with 8 bases between. The CDR3 coding sequence is TGCGCCAGCAGCTTGGGGGAGGAATACGAGCAGTACTTC. Amino acids: CASSLGEEYEQYF. Full variable domain (remainder filled in from reference TRBV5-1 and TRBJ2-7): KAGVTQTPRYLIKTRGQQVTLSCSPISGHRSVSWYQQTPGQGLQFLFEYFSETQRNKGNFPGRFSGRQFSNSRSEMNVSTLELGDSALYLCASSLGEEYEQYFGPGTRLTVT.

This clonotype came up a few times. The gene calls are TRBV7-9 and TRBJ1-5; D remains unclear. Trimming took off 3 bases at V and 9 bases at J, with 9 bases between the two ends. CDR1 and CDR2 from the germline V gene are SEHNR and FQNEAQ (reference sequence). The length of the CDR3 is 12 residues. The CDR3 coding sequence is TGTGCCAGCAGCTTTAACAGTCGGCCCCAGCATTTT. Translating gives CASSFNSRPQHF.

This rearrangement joins TRBV7-2 to TRBJ1-4; D is perhaps TRBD1 (5 bases). The CDR3 has 15 residues. The V and J ends lost 1 base and 10 bases respectively, with 16 bases between them. Germline CDR1 SGHTA, CDR2 FQGNSA. CDR3 DNA sequence: TGTGCCAGCAGCTTAGTGGGGACCGGAGAGGGAAAACTGTTTTTT. Encoded protein: CASSLVGTGEGKLFF.

The rearrangement joins TRBV12-3 or TRBV12-4 to TRBJ2-2; TRBD1 matches at 7 bases. The trim removed 5 bases at V and 5 bases at J, leaving 14 bases unmatched. The CDR3 spans 17 residues. Here the CDR3 reads CASSPPPSDRRTGELFF. The CDR3 nucleotides are TGTGCCAGCAGTCCACCCCCCTCGGACAGGAGGACCGGGGAGCTGTTTTTT.

This clonotype was detected only a few times. V is TRBV7-8 and J is TRBJ2-1; 9 bases align to TRBD2. J was trimmed by 6 bases and V by 4 bases; bases with no gene match: 10. Germline CDR1 reads SGHVS; CDR2 reads FQNEAQ. The CDR3 is 16 amino acids. As DNA, the CDR3 is TGTGCCAGCAGCTGGGACCTACTAGCGGGTATCAATGAGCAGTTCTTC. This sequence encodes CASSWDLLAGINEQFF. The full variable domain, rest sourced from reference TRBV7-8 and TRBJ2-1, is GAGVSQSPRYKVAKRGQDVALRCDPISGHVSLFWYQQALGQGPEFLTYFQNEAQLDKSGLPSDRFFAERPEGSVSTLKIQRTQQEDSAVYLCASSWDLLAGINEQFFGPGTRLTVL.

J is TRBJ2-5 and V is TRBV7-2; D remains unclear. This CDR3 has 13 amino acids. Trimming pared 5 bases from V and 5 bases from J, leaving 12 bases between. CDR1 is SGHTA, CDR2 FQGNSA, per germline. The CDR3 bases are TGTGCCAGCAGCCCTTGGTCCGCGGAGACCCAGTACTTC. It codes for CASSPWSAETQYF.

V is TRBV3-1 and J is TRBJ2-5; TRBD2 matches at 15 bases. TRBJ2-7 matches the DNA end more closely, so the J call is doubtful. CDR3 length equals 18 residues. The V gene's germline CDR1 is LGHDT and CDR2 YNNKEL (reference sequence). Written as DNA, the CDR3 is TGTGCCAGCAGCCGGGGACTAGCGGGGGGTCTTTCGGGCCACGAGCAGTACTTC. Translation: CASSRGLAGGLSGHEQYF.